This TCR beta chain was captured by sequencing in a study of blood T cell repertoires in COVID-19. Study information: In each case, the material was cDNA or gDNA derived from T cells, B-cell-depleted T cells, or PBMCs.

Under the authors' procedure: Scientists estimated how many nucleated cells there were by amplifying reference gene primers. Using immunoSEQ multiplex PCR, the repertoire was profiled, and TCRdb retains in-frame clones only, with some absent. V and J calls plus clone size are reproduced from that table; the DNA served to infer D and trimming. The sample has roughly 86,000 clones, 85% seen once. Germline loops: CDR1 LNHNV, CDR2 YYDKDF (reference sequence). The ends lost 6 bases at V and 2 bases at J; junction bases unmatched: 3. There are 15 residues in the CDR3. Sequenced material: peripheral blood. The chain uses TRBV15 and TRBJ2-1, with TRBD2 identical over 11 bases. The sequence was obtained from a man aged 50 or older with acute or convalescent COVID-19. CDR3 amino acids: CATSLAGGPYNEQFF. DNA for the CDR3: TGTGCCACCAGTCTAGCGGGGGGTCCCTACAATGAGCAGTTCTTC.